What follows are 9 T cell receptor beta chains derived from one specimen sequenced in a study of T cell responses to AZD1222 COVID-19 vaccine. The method was immunoSEQ multiplex PCR; TCRdb's version includes in-frame clones alone and lacks a portion of them. This table holds about 140,000 clones, about 92% found once. Sample: peripheral blood, taken on day 0 of AZD1222 vaccination. Receptor source: an adult in good health.

This clone was picked up one time. The CDR3 nucleotides are TGTGCCAGCTCACCCGGACAGGGGAAGAACACTGAAGCTTTCTTT. Protein product: CASSPGQGKNTEAFF. The J gene is TRBJ1-1, the V gene TRBV18; TRBD1 aligns across 9 bases. This CDR3 is built from 15 residues. V was pared by 3 bases and J by 1 base, with 3 bases of the junction left unmatched. Germline assignment: CDR1 KGHSH and CDR2 LQKENI. The variable domain in full, completed from reference TRBV18 and TRBJ1-1, reads NAGVMQNPRHLVRRRGQEARLRCSPMKGHSHVYWYRQLPEEGLKFMVYLQKENIIDESGMPKERFSAEFPKEGPSILRIQQVVRGDSAAYFCASSPGQGKNTEAFFGQGTRLTVV.

The V gene is TRBV9, the J gene TRBJ1-2, with D perhaps matching TRBD1 (6 bases). The CDR3 loop spans 15 amino acids. The V and J ends lost 0 bases and 4 bases respectively, with 13 bases between them. CDR1 and CDR2 (germline): SGDLS, YYNGEE. Here the CDR3 reads CASSVVTGAGYGYTF. The CDR3 region has the DNA TGTGCCAGCAGCGTAGTAACGGGGGCCGGCTATGGCTACACCTTC.

This sequence joins TRBV4-3 and TRBJ1-6; D possibly corresponds to TRBD1 (5 bases). V was pared by 1 base and J by 4 bases, with 8 bases between. This CDR3 region has 15 residues. Germline V gives CDR1 LGHNA, CDR2 YSLEER. CDR3 nucleotide sequence: TGCGCCAGCAGCCAAGGCTCAGGGTATAATTCACCCCTCCACTTT. This encodes CASSQGSGYNSPLHF.

The rearrangement links TRBV12-3 or TRBV12-4 to TRBJ2-7, with D uncertain. The V end was cut by 6 bases, the J end by 0 bases, with 6 bases between. CDR3 length: 12 residues. In DNA, the CDR3 is TGTGCCAGCAGGATCGGCTCCTACGAGCAGTACTTC. Its protein product is CASRIGSYEQYF.

The rearrangement links TRBV1 to TRBJ1-1. TRBV1 is a recognized pseudogene. The CDR3 is 13 amino acids. The CDR3 loop is CTSSQVSDTEAFF. In DNA form, the CDR3 reads TGCACCAGCAGCCAAGTATCGGACACTGAAGCTTTCTTT.

This clone was counted once. The chain recombines TRBV19 with TRBJ1-1; tentative D call: TRBD1 (6 bases). Deletions cut 1 base from V and 3 bases from J, with 18 bases between. The CDR3 is 17 residues long. In germline, CDR1 is LNHDA, CDR2 SQIVND (reference sequence). CDR3 DNA sequence: TGTGCCAGTAGTATAGGGGCAGGGGCCCGGGGGTACACTGAAGCTTTCTTT. The encoded protein is CASSIGAGARGYTEAFF.

This clone occurred once. The V gene is TRBV27, the J gene TRBJ2-1; TRBD1 matches at 9 bases. The CDR3 totals 14 residues. V gave up 6 bases and J gave up 7 bases; unmatched junction bases: 7. The germline gives CDR1 MNHEY, CDR2 SMNVEV (reference sequence). The CDR3 sequence is CASRLQGARNEQFF. The CDR3 DNA follows: TGTGCCAGCAGATTACAGGGGGCGAGGAATGAGCAGTTCTTC.

The chain links TRBV14 to TRBJ1-2, with TRBD1 as a possible D gene (6 bases). Germline V CDR1 and CDR2: SGHDN, FVKESK. The ends were cut back, 2 bases at V and 2 bases at J, with 15 bases in the middle. CDR3 length: 16 residues. CDR3 nucleotide sequence: TGTGCCAGCAGCCAACGCGCAGGGGTAGAGAACTATGGCTACACCTTC. This gives the protein CASSQRAGVENYGYTF. The full variable domain, its missing parts supplied by reference TRBV14 and TRBJ1-2, is EAGVTQFPSHSVIEKGQTVTLRCDPISGHDNLYWYRRVMGKEIKFLLHFVKESKQDESGMPNNRFLAERTGGTYSTLKVQPAELEDSGVYFCASSQRAGVENYGYTFGSGTRLTVV.

J is TRBJ2-2 and V is TRBV12-3 or TRBV12-4; D is unresolved. V shed 3 bases and J shed 12 bases, with 11 bases lying between them. This CDR3 spans 12 amino acids. The CDR3 DNA reads as TGTGCCAGCAGTTTGGTTCGTGGTAAGCTGTTTTTT. Its protein product is CASSLVRGKLFF.